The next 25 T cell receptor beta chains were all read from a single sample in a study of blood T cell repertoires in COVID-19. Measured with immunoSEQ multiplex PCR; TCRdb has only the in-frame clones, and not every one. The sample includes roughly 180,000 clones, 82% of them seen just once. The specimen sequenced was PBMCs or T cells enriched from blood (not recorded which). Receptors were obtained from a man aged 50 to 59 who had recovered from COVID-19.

This chain's CDR3 is CASSLRPLGTDTQYF. CDR3 nucleotide sequence: TGTGCCAGCAGCTTGCGCCCGCTCGGCACAGATACGCAGTATTTT. The rearrangement uses TRBV7-9 and TRBJ2-3, with no clear D. Germline values: CDR1 SEHNR, CDR2 FQNEAQ (reference sequence). V was pared by 3 bases and J by 1 base, with 11 bases between. The CDR3 length is 15 residues.

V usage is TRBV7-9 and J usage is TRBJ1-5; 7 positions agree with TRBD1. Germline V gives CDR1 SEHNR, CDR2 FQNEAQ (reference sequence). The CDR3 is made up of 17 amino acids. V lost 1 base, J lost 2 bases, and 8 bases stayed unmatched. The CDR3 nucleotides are TGTGCCAGCAGCTTAGAGAAGGGGGCGTTTGGCAATCAGCCCCAGCATTTT. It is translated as CASSLEKGAFGNQPQHF.

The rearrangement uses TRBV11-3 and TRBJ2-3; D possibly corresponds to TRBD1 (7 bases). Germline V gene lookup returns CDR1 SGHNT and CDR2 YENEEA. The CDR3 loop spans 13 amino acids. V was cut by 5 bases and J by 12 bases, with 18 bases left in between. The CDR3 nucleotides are TGTGCCAGCAGCGCTGGGGGGCTAGGGGGCCAGTATTTT. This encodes CASSAGGLGGQYF.

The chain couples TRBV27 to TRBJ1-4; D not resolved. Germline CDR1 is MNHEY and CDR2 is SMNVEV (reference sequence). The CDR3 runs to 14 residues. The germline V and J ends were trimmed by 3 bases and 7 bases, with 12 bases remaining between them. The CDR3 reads CASSFIGGTEKLFF. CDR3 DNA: TGTGCCAGCAGTTTTATCGGAGGTACTGAAAAACTGTTTTTT.

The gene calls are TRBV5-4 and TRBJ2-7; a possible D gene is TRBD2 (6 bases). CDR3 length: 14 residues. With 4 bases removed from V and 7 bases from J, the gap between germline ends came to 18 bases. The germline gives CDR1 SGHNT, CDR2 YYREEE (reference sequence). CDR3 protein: CASSLQGTRGEQYF. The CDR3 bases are TGTGCCAGCAGCCTTCAGGGTACTCGGGGGGAGCAGTACTTC.

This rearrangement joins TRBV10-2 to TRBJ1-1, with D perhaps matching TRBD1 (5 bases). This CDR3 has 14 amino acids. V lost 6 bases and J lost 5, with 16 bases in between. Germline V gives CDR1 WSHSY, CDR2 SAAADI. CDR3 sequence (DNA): TGCGCCAGCAGGACAGTTTTAGAAATGACTGAAGCTTTCTTT. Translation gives CASRTVLEMTEAFF.

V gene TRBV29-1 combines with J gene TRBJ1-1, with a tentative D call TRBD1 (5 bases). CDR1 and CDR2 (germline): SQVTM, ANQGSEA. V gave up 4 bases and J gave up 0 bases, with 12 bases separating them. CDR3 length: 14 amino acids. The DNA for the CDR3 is TGCAGCGTTGGCCGGACAACGATGAACACTGAAGCTTTCTTT. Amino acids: CSVGRTTMNTEAFF.

Here the CDR3 reads CASRETGTGLLANYGYTF. The CDR3 DNA sequence: TGTGCCAGCAGAGAGACCGGGACAGGGCTCTTAGCTAACTATGGCTACACCTTC. This rearrangement joins TRBV2 to TRBJ1-2; 9 bases match TRBD1. The CDR3 extends over 18 amino acids. Per germline, CDR1 SNHLY and CDR2 FYNNEI. After removal of 6 bases from V and 0 bases from J, the junction contained 14 bases not matched to a gene.

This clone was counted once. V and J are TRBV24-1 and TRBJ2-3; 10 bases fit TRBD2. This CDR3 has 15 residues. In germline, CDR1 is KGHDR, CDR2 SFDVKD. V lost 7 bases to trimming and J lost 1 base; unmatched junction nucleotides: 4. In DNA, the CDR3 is TGTGCCACCAGCCTAGCGGGAGAGGGCACAGATACGCAGTATTTT. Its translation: CATSLAGEGTDTQYF.

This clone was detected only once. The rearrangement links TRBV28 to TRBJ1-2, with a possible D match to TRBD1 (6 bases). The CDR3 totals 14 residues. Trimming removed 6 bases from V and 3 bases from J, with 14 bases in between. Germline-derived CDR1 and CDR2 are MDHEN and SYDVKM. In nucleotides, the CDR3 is TGTGCCAGCAGCTCAGTGACAGGTTACTATGGCTACACCTTC. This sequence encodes CASSSVTGYYGYTF.

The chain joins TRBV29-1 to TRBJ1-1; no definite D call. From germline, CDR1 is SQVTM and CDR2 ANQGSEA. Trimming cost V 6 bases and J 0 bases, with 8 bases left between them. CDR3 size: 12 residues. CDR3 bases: TGCAGCGTGACAATCATGAACACTGAAGCTTTCTTT. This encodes CSVTIMNTEAFF.

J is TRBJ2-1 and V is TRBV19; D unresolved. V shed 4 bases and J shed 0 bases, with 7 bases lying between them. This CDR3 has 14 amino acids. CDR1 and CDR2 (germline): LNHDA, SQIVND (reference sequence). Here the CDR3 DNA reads TGTGCCAGTAGTAGCGGAGACTCCTACAATGAGCAGTTCTTC. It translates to CASSSGDSYNEQFF.

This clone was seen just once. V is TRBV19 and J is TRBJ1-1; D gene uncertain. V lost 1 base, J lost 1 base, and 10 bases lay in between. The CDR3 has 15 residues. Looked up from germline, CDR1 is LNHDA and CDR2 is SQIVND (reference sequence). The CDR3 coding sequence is TGTGCCAGTAGTATAGGCGGGGTGAGGAACACTGAAGCTTTCTTT. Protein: CASSIGGVRNTEAFF. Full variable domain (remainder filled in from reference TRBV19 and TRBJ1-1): DGGITQSPKYLFRKEGQNVTLSCEQNLNHDAMYWYRQDPGQGLRLIYYSQIVNDFQKGDIAEGYSVSREKKESFPLTVTSAQKNPTAFYLCASSIGGVRNTEAFFGQGTRLTVV.

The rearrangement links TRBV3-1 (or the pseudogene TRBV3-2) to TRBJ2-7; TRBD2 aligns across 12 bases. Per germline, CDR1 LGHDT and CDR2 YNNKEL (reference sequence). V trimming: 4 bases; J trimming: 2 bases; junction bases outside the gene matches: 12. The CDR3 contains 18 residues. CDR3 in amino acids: CASSLRGLAGPSPYEQYF. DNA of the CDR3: TGTGCCAGCAGCCTCCGGGGACTAGCGGGTCCCTCCCCCTACGAGCAGTACTTC.

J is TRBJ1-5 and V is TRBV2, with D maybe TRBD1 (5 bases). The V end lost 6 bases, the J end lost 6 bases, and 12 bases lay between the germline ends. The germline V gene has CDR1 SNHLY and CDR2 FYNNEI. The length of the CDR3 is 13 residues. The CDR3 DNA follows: TGTGCCAGCAGGACGGAGGGGTTTCAGCCCCAGCATTTT. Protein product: CASRTEGFQPQHF. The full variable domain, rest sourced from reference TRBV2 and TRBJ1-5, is EPEVTQTPSHQVTQMGQEVILRCVPISNHLYFYWYRQILGQKVEFLVSFYNNEISEKSEIFDDQFSVERPDGSNFTLKIRSTKLEDSAMYFCASRTEGFQPQHFGDGTRLSIL.

The CDR3 region has the DNA TGTGCCAGCAGCCCCTCCCGCGGAGGGAACTCTGGGGCCAACGTCCTGACTTTC. This encodes CASSPSRGGNSGANVLTF. The chain employs TRBV5-4 and TRBJ2-6; D perhaps matches TRBD2 (6 bases). Trimming pared 4 bases from V and 0 bases from J, leaving 17 bases between. The CDR3 contains 18 residues. Germline assignment: CDR1 SGHNT and CDR2 YYREEE (reference sequence).

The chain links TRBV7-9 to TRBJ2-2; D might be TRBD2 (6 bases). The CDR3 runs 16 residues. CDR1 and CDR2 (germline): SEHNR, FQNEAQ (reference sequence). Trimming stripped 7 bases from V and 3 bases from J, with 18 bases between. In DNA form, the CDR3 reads TGTGCCAGCACCCAACGGGACGGGACTCACACCGGGGAGCTGTTTTTT. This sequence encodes CASTQRDGTHTGELFF.

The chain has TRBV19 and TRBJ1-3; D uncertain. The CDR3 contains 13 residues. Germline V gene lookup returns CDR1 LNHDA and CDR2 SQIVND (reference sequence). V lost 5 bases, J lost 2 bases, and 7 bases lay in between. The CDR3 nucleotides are TGTGCCAGTAGTCCCGGGACTGGAAACACCATATATTTT. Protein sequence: CASSPGTGNTIYF. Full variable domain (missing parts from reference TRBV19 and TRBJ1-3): DGGITQSPKYLFRKEGQNVTLSCEQNLNHDAMYWYRQDPGQGLRLIYYSQIVNDFQKGDIAEGYSVSREKKESFPLTVTSAQKNPTAFYLCASSPGTGNTIYFGEGSWLTVV.

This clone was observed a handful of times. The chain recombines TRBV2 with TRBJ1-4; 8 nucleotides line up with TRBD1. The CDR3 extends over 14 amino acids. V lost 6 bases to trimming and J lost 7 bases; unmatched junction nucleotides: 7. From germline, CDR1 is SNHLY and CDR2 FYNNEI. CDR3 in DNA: TGTGCCAGCAGCCGGGCAGGGGGCGTTGAAAAACTGTTTTTT. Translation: CASSRAGGVEKLFF.

CDR3 loop: CASSSRSEGAYEQYF. The CDR3 region has the DNA TGTGCCAGCAGTTCGCGCAGCGAGGGGGCCTACGAGCAGTACTTC. The V and J genes are TRBV27 and TRBJ2-7, with D tentatively TRBD1 (6 bases). This CDR3 region has 15 residues. The V gene lost 4 bases and the J gene lost 2 bases, with 15 bases spanning the gap. The V gene's germline CDR1 is MNHEY and CDR2 SMNVEV (reference sequence).

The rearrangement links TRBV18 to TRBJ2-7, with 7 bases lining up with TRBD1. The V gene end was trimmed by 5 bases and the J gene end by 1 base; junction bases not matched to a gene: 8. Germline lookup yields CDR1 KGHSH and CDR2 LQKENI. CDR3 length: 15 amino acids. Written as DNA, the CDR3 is TGTGCCAGCTCAAGCCGACAGGGTGGGTCCTACGAGCAGTACTTC. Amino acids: CASSSRQGGSYEQYF.

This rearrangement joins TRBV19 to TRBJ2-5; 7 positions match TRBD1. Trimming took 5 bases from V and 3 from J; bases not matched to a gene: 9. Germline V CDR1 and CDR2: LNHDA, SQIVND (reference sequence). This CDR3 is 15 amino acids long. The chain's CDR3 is CASSQGTVVEETQYF. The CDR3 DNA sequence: TGTGCCAGTAGTCAAGGGACAGTAGTGGAAGAGACCCAGTACTTC.

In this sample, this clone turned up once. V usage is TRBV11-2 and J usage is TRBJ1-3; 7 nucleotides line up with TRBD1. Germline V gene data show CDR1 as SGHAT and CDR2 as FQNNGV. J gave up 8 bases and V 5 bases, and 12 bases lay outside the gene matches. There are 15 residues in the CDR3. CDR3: CASSRDRAGGHTIYF. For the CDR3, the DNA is TGTGCCAGCAGCCGAGACCGGGCAGGGGGGCACACCATATATTTT.

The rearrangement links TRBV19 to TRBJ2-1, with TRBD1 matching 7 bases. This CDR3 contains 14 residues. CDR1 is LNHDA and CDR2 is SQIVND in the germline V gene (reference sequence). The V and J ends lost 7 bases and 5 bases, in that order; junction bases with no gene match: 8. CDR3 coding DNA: TGTGCCAGTAACAAGGGCCAGGGGGACAATGAGCAGTTCTTC. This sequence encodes CASNKGQGDNEQFF.

The CDR3 region is CASTETRGTEAFF. In nucleotides, the CDR3 is TGTGCCAGCACCGAAACTCGGGGCACTGAAGCTTTCTTT. V and J are TRBV6-5 and TRBJ1-1; D is unclear. Germline V lookup: CDR1 MNHEY, CDR2 SVGAGI. V gave up 7 bases and J gave up 4 bases, with 13 bases separating them. The CDR3 extends over 13 amino acids.